The 2 T cell receptor beta chains presented below share a single source sample, sequenced in a study of CD8 T cells in Susac syndrome. Roughly 0.5 to 1 ug RNA was reverse transcribed with random hexamers. TCRdb independently ran MiXCR on the immunoSEQ multiplex PCR reads; one entry per CDR3 protein. The profile shows approximately 50,000 distinct CDR3 sequences, over 90% of them singletons. Sample: CD8+ T cells from PBMCs. These receptors all stem from a human donor with Susac syndrome.

V is TRBV7-2 and J is TRBJ2-3; 8 positions agree with TRBD1. Germline V CDR1 and CDR2: SGHTA, FQGNSA. Unmatched junction bases numbered 13, after V lost 5 bases and J lost 0 bases. The CDR3 has 18 amino acids. CDR3 sequence (DNA): TGTGCCAGCAGCCTCGACCTGACCAGGGGGCGAAGCACAGATACGCAGTATTTT. Translation: CASSLDLTRGRSTDTQYF.

V and J are TRBV12-3 or TRBV12-4 and TRBJ1-3, with D possibly being TRBD1 (5 bases). Between the trimmed V and J ends, which lost 0 bases and 2 bases, there was a span of 5 bases. The CDR3 has 14 amino acids. The CDR3 here is CASSLATAGNTIYF. The CDR3, as DNA: TGTGCCAGCAGTTTAGCGACAGCTGGAAACACCATATATTTT.